The next 5 T cell receptor beta chains were all read from a single sample in a study of identical twins. TCRdb re-derived calls from the 5' RACE reads in MiXCR, one entry per CDR3 protein. The data contain about 890,000 distinct CDR3 sequences, roughly 12% of them singletons. These data were also reused for a study on yellow fever vaccine responses in identical twins.

Sequencing was performed on PBMCs. The receptors were gathered from a young woman in good health.

CDR3 loop: CASSQDSPSGRGGADTQYF. CDR3 nucleotide sequence: TGCGCCAGCAGCCAAGACTCGCCCTCTGGGCGGGGGGGCGCAGATACGCAGTATTTT. The chain couples TRBV4-1 to TRBJ2-3; 9 nucleotides match TRBD2. Germline lookup yields CDR1 MGHRA and CDR2 YSYEKL. This CDR3 spans 19 amino acids. V was clipped by 0 bases and J by 4 bases; unmatched bases: 14.

At least ten counts were recorded for this clonotype. The rearrangement joins TRBV6-1 to TRBJ2-5; 7 bases match TRBD2. The V and J ends lost 7 bases and 5 bases, in that order; junction bases with no gene match: 7. Germline V gene sequence: CDR1 MNHNS, CDR2 SASEGT. This CDR3 spans 13 amino acids. CDR3 coding DNA: TGTGCCAGCAAATGGGAGGGAGGTGAGACCCAGTACTTC. As protein: CASKWEGGETQYF.

This clonotype was observed a handful of times. V gene TRBV3-1 combines with J gene TRBJ2-1; D not resolved. The CDR3 spans 16 residues. Germline V gene lookup returns CDR1 LGHDT and CDR2 YNNKEL (reference sequence). Trimming removed 4 bases from V and 4 bases from J, with 17 bases in between. In DNA form, the CDR3 reads TGTGCCAGCAGCCTTAAACAAGGATCACTATACAATGAGCAGTTCTTC. It specifies CASSLKQGSLYNEQFF.

A few counts support this clonotype. The V gene is TRBV9, the J gene TRBJ2-1; 10 bases align to TRBD2. The CDR3 contains 16 residues. V was clipped by 4 bases and J by 7 bases; unmatched bases: 11. Per the germline V gene, CDR1 is SGDLS and CDR2 is YYNGEE. The CDR3, as DNA: TGTGCCAGCAGCCCCCGAGCGGGGGGGCCGGGGAATGAGCAGTTCTTC. The encoded protein is CASSPRAGGPGNEQFF.

The chain links TRBV19 to TRBJ2-7; 12 bases are a match to TRBD2. CDR3 length equals 15 residues. Germline V gene sequence: CDR1 LNHDA, CDR2 SQIVND (reference sequence). Trimming took 7 bases from V and 3 from J; bases not matched to a gene: 7. CDR3 sequence: CASKPELAGGYEQYF. In DNA, the CDR3 is TGTGCCAGTAAGCCCGAACTAGCGGGAGGCTACGAGCAGTACTTC.